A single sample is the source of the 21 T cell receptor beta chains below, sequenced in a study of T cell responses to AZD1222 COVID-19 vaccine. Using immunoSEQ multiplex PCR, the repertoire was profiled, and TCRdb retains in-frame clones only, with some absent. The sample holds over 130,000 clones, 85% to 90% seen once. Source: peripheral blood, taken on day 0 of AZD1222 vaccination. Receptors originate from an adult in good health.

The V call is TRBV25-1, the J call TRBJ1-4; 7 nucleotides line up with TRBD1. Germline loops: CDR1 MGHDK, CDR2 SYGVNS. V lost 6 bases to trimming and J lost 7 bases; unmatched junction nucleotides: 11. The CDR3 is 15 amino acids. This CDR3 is CASRPNWDSSEKLFF. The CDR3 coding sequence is TGTGCCAGCAGACCCAATTGGGACAGTAGTGAAAAACTGTTTTTT. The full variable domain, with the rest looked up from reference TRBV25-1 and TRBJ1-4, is EADIYQTPRYLVIGTGKKITLECSQTMGHDKMYWYQQDPGMELHLIHYSYGVNSTEKGDLSSESTVSRIRTEHFPLTLESARPSHTSQYLCASRPNWDSSEKLFFGSGTQLSVL.

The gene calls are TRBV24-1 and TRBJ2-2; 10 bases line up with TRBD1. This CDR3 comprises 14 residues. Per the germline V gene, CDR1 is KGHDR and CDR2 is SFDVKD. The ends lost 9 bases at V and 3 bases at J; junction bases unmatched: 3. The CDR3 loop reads CATSGQGYTGELFF. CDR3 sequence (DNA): TGTGCCACCTCGGGACAGGGGTACACCGGGGAGCTGTTTTTT.

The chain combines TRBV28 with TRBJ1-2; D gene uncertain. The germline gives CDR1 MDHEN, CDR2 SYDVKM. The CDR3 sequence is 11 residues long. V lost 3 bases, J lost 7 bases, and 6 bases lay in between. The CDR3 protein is CASSFVLGYTF. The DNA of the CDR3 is TGTGCCAGCAGTTTTGTGCTTGGCTACACCTTC.

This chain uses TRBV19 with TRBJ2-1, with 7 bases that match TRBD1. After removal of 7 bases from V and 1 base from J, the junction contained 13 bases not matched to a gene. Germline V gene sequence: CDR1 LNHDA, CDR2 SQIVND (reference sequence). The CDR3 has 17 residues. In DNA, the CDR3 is TGTGCCAGTACCTATAGACAGGGCCAAACTTCCTACAATGAGCAGTTCTTC. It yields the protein CASTYRQGQTSYNEQFF.

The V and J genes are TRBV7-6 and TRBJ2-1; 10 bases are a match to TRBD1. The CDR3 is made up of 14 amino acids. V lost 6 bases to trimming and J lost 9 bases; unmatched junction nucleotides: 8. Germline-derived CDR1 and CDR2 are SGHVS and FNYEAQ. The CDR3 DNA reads TGTGCCAGCAGGACTGGGACAGGGGATAGTGAGCAGTTCTTC. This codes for CASRTGTGDSEQFF.

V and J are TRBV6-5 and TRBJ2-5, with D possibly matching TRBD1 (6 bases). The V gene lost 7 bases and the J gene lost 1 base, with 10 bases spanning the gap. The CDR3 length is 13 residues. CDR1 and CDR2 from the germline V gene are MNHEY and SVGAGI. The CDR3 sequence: CASNQGSQETQYF. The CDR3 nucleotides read TGTGCCAGCAATCAGGGGTCCCAAGAGACCCAGTACTTC.

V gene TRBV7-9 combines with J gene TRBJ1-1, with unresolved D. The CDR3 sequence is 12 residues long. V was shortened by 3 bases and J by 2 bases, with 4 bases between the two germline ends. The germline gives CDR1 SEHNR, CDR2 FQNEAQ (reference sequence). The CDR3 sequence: CASSFLNTEAFF. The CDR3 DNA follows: TGTGCCAGCAGCTTTTTAAACACTGAAGCTTTCTTT.

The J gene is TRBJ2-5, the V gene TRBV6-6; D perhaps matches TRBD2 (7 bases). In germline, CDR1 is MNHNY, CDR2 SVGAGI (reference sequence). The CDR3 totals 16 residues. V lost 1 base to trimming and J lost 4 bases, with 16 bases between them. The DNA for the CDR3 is TGTGCCAGCAGTTACTTGGGGGGAGGGGGGTCAGAGACCCAGTACTTC. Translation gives CASSYLGGGGSETQYF.

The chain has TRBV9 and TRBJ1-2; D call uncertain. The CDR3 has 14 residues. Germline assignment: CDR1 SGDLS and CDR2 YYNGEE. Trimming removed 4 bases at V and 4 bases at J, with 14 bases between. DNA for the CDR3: TGTGCCAGCAGCCCCCCCCTGACCTCCTATGGCTACACCTTC. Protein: CASSPPLTSYGYTF.

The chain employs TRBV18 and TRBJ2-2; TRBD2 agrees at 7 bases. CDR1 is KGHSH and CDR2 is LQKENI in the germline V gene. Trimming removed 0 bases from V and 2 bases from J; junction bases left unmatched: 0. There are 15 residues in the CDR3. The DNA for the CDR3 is TGTGCCAGCTCACCACCGGGACTAAACACCGGGGAGCTGTTTTTT. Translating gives CASSPPGLNTGELFF.

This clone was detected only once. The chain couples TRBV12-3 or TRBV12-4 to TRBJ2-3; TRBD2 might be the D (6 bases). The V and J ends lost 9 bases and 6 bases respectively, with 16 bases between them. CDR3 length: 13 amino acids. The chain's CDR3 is CASWRALGDTQYF. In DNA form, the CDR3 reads TGTGCCAGTTGGAGGGCGCTCGGGGATACGCAGTATTTT.

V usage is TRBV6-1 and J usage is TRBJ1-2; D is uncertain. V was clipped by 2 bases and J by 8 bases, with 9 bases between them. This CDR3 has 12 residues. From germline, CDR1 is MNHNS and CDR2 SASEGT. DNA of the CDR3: TGTGCCAGCAGTGAAACTAAAGCCGGCTACACCTTC. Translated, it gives CASSETKAGYTF.

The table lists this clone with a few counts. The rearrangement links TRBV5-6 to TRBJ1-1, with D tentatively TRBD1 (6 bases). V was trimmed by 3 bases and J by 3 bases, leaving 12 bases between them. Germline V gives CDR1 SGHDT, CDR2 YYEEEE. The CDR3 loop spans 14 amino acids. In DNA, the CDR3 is TGTGCCAGCAGCTACTCGGGGGGCTACACTGAAGCTTTCTTT. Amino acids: CASSYSGGYTEAFF.

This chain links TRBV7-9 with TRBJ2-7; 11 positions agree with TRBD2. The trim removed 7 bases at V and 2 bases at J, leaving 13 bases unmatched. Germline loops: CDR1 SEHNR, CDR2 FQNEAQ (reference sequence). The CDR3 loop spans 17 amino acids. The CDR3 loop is CASTSAAPGLAAYEQYF. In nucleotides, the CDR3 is TGTGCCAGCACCTCCGCCGCCCCGGGACTAGCGGCCTACGAGCAGTACTTC.

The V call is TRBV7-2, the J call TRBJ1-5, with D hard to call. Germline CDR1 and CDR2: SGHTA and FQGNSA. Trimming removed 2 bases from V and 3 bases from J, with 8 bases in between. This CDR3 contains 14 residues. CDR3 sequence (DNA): TGTGCCAGCAGCTTACCAGGCCCCAATCAGCCCCAGCATTTT. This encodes CASSLPGPNQPQHF.

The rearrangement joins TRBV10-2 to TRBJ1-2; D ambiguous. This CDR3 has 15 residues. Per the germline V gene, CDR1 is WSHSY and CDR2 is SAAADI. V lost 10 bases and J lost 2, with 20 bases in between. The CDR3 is CAIGPGSAANYGYTF. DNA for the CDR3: TGCGCCATTGGACCCGGGAGTGCAGCAAACTATGGCTACACCTTC.

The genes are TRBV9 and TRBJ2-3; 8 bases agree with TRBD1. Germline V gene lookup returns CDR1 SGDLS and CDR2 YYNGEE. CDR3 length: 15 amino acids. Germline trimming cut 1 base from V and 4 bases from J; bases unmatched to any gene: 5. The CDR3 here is CASSVFAGGADTQYF. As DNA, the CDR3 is TGTGCCAGCAGCGTATTTGCAGGGGGCGCAGATACGCAGTATTTT.

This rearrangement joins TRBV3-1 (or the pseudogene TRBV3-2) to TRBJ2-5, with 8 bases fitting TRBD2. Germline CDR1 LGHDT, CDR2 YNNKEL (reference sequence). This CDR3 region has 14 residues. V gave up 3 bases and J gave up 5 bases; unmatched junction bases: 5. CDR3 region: CASSHSAGVETQYF. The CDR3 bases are TGTGCCAGCAGCCATTCAGCGGGAGTCGAGACCCAGTACTTC.

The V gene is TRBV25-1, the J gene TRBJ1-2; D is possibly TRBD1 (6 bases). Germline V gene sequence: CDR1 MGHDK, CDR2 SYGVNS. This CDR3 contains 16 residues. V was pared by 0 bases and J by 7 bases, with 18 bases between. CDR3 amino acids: CASSEYVRGRGSGYTF. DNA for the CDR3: TGTGCCAGCAGTGAATATGTTCGGGGCAGGGGAAGTGGCTACACCTTC.

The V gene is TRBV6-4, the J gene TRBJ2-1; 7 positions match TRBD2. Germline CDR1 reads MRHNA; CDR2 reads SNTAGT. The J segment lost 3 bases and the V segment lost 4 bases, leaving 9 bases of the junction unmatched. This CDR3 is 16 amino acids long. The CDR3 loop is CASSVEGSGNYNEQFF. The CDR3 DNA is TGTGCCAGCAGTGTAGAAGGAAGCGGGAACTACAATGAGCAGTTCTTC.

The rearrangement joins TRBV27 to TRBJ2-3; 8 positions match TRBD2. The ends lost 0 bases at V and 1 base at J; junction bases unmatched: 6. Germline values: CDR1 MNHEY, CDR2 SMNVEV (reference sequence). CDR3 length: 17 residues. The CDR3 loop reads CASSLSAGAGGTDTQYF. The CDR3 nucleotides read TGTGCCAGCAGTTTATCCGCCGGAGCGGGAGGCACAGATACGCAGTATTTT.